The sequence of this T cell receptor (beta chain) was determined in a study of cytomegalovirus exposure and HLA in healthy donors. Study-wide results and limits: Researchers catalogued some 160 TCR beta chains as cytomegalovirus-associated. The classifier, whose performance was assessed in both the original and validation cohorts, reportedly diagnosed cytomegalovirus status with high specificity and sensitivity. According to a subsequent analysis, TCR clusters from the first cohort were inclined to appear together in the 110 or so validation repertoires.

Assay: immunoSEQ multiplex PCR; the TCRdb copy retains only in-frame clones and omits some. The repertoire holds about 110,000 clones, with approximately 89% as singletons. Comment on this clone: The antigen is unknown.

V was pared by 5 bases and J by 0 bases, with 11 bases between. The germline CDR1 and CDR2 sequences are SGHTA and FQGNSA. The CDR3 consists of 15 residues. This chain links TRBV7-2 with TRBJ1-5; D may be TRBD1 (5 bases). The receptor's source is a woman aged 18-35 years in good health and CMV-seronegative. The material sequenced was PBMCs. CDR3 region: CASSPPGGSNQPQHF. CDR3 DNA sequence: TGTGCCAGCAGCCCCCCCGGGGGTAGCAATCAGCCCCAGCATTTT.